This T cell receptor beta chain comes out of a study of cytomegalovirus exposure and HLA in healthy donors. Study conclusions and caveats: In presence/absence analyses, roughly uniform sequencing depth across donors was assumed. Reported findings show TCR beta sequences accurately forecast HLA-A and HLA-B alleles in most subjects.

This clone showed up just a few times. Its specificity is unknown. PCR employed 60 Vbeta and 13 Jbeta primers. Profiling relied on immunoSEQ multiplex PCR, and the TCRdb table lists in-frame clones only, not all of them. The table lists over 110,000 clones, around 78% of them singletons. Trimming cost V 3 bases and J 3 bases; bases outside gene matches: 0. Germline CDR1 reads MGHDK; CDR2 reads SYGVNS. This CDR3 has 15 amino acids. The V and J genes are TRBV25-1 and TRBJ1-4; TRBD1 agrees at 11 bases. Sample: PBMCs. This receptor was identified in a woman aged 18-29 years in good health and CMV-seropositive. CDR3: CASSEGQGANEKLFF. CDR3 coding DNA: TGTGCCAGCAGTGAGGGACAGGGGGCTAATGAAAAACTGTTTTTT. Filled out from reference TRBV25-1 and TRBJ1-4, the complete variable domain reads EADIYQTPRYLVIGTGKKITLECSQTMGHDKMYWYQQDPGMELHLIHYSYGVNSTEKGDLSSESTVSRIRTEHFPLTLESARPSHTSQYLCASSEGQGANEKLFFGSGTQLSVL.